This T cell receptor beta chain was obtained from a study of vaccination effects on CD4 cells after COVID-19. Only in-frame clones appear in the TCRdb table, and some are missing; sequencing was by immunoSEQ multiplex PCR. This sample carries about 32,000 clones, around 70% of them seen once, and the ten largest clones take roughly 12%. Sequencing followed a ViraFEST assay step that expanded antigen-specific CD4+ T cells with viral peptide pools. It was after more than nine days of culture that CD4+ T cells were isolated. Two-dose vaccination with either BNT162b2 or mRNA-1273 was given to the participants. Trimming cost V 10 bases and J 0 bases, with 13 bases left between them. In germline, CDR1 is MNHEY, CDR2 SVGAGI. CDR3 length: 14 residues. Comments on this clone: Its target is not known.

The chain joins TRBV6-5 to TRBJ1-5, with D uncertain. This clonotype originated in a human donor who received a COVID-19 vaccine. The sample was CD4+ T cells from PBMCs cultured with HCoV-229E spike peptides, taken after COVID-19 vaccination. CDR3 in amino acids: CATRTGYSNQPQHF. Written as DNA, the CDR3 is TGTGCCACACGGACCGGATATAGCAATCAGCCCCAGCATTTT.